This TCR beta chain stems from a study of blood T cell repertoires in COVID-19. Background on the study: PBMCs, B-cell-depleted T cells, or T cells were the source of the cDNA or gDNA that made up the material.

As handled by the study authors: Reference gene primers were amplified, and this amplification served to estimate nucleated cell counts. Profiled with immunoSEQ multiplex PCR; TCRdb holds only in-frame clones, not every one. Clone size and V and J calls were adopted from that table, with D and trimming inferred from the DNA. The table includes around 300,000 clones, roughly 88% detected once. In germline, CDR1 is SGHAT, CDR2 FQNNGV. J lost 4 bases, V lost 5 bases, and 10 bases had no gene match. The CDR3 is 15 residues long. The sequenced sample consisted of peripheral blood. The TCR sequence derives from a woman aged 25-40 years with COVID-19, enrolled during active disease. The V and J genes are TRBV11-2 and TRBJ2-5; 7 positions agree with TRBD1. CDR3 region: CASSKDRVGSETQYF. The CDR3, as DNA: TGTGCCAGCAGCAAAGACAGGGTTGGATCAGAGACCCAGTACTTC.